The following is a T cell receptor beta chain sequence with its context. The record originates from a study of OX40 agonist ivuxolimab in advanced cancers. Study background: At doses from 0.01 to 10 mg/kg, patients were given intravenous ivuxolimab every 2 weeks. Two cutaneous melanoma patients and one hepatocellular carcinoma patient, three in all, had partial responses.

The table came from immunoSEQ multiplex PCR; TCRdb's copy has only in-frame clones and leaves some out. This sample yields more than 50,000 clones, of which around 85% are seen a single time; 3% to 4.5% belongs to the top ten. This sequence was found in an adult with an advanced solid tumor such as melanoma, head and neck, liver or kidney cancer. Sample: CD4+ or CD8+ T cells sorted from blood, taken in a trial of the OX40 agonist ivuxolimab.

CDR3 protein: CASSPRGWTSDTDTQYF. DNA for the CDR3: TGTGCCAGCAGCCCTAGGGGTTGGACTAGCGACACAGATACGCAGTATTTT. The chain couples TRBV7-9 to TRBJ2-3; 9 nucleotides match TRBD2. CDR1 and CDR2 (germline): SEHNR, FQNEAQ (reference sequence). After removal of 5 bases from V and 2 bases from J, the junction contained 11 bases not matched to a gene. The CDR3 runs 17 residues.